Described below is a single TCR beta chain sequence and its context. This entry is derived from a study of T cell responses to AZD1222 COVID-19 vaccine. Only in-frame clones appear in the TCRdb table, and some are missing; sequencing was by immunoSEQ multiplex PCR. Of more than 85,000 clones listed, 88% were seen once; the top ten hold approximately 15%. Trimming removed 5 bases at V and 4 bases at J, with 14 bases between. The CDR3 has 15 amino acids. Germline V lookup: CDR1 SEHNR, CDR2 FQNEAQ (reference sequence). The chain recombines TRBV7-9 with TRBJ2-2; D may be TRBD1 (6 bases). The source is an adult who received the AZD1222 COVID-19 vaccine. The sample here was peripheral blood, taken 28 days after the second AZD1222 dose. The CDR3 spells CASSPRDTITGELFF. DNA for the CDR3: TGTGCCAGCAGCCCACGGGACACTATCACCGGGGAGCTGTTTTTT.